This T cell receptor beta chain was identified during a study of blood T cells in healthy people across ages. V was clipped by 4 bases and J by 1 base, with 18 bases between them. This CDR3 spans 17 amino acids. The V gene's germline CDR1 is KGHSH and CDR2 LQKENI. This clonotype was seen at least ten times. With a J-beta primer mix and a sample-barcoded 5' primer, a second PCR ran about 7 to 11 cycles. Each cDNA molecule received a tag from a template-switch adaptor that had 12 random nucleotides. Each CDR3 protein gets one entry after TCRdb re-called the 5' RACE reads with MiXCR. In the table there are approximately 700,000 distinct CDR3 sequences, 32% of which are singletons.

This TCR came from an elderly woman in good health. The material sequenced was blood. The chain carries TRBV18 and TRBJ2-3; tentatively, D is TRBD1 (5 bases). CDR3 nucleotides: TGTGCCAGCTCACTTACAGGCTCCCTTTGGGGCACAGATACGCAGTATTTT. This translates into CASSLTGSLWGTDTQYF. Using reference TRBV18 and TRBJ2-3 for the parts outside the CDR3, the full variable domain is NAGVMQNPRHLVRRRGQEARLRCSPMKGHSHVYWYRQLPEEGLKFMVYLQKENIIDESGMPKERFSAEFPKEGPSILRIQQVVRGDSAAYFCASSLTGSLWGTDTQYFGPGTRLTVL.